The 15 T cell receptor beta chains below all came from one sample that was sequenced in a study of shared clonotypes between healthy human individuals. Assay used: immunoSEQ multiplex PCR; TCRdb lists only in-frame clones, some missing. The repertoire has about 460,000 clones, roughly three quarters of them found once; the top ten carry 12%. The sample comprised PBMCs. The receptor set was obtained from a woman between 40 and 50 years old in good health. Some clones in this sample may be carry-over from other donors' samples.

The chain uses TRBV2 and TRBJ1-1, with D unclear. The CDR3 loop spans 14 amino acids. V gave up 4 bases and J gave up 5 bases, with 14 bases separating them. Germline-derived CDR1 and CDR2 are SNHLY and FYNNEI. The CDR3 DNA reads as TGTGCCAGCAGTGTGAGGGATTGGGGTACTGAAGCTTTCTTT. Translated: CASSVRDWGTEAFF.

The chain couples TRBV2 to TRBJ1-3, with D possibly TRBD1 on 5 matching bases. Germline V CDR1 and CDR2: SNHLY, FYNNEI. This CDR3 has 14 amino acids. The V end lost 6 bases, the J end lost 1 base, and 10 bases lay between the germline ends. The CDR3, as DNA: TGTGCCAGCAGGACGGGACGTTCTGGAAACACCATATATTTT. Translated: CASRTGRSGNTIYF.

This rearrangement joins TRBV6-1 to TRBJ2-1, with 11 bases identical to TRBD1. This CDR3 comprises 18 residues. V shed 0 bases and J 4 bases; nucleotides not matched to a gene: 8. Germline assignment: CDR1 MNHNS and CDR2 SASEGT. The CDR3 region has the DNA TGTGCCAGCAGTGAAGCGCTGCGGGGACAGGGGGTGTACAATGAGCAGTTCTTC. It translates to CASSEALRGQGVYNEQFF.

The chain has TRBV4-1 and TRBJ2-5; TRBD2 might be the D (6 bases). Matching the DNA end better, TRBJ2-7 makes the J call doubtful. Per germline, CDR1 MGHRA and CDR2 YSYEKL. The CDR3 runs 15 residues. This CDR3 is CASSQGDLAPYEQYF. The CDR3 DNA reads TGCGCCAGCAGCCAAGGGGATCTAGCGCCGTACGAGCAGTACTTC.

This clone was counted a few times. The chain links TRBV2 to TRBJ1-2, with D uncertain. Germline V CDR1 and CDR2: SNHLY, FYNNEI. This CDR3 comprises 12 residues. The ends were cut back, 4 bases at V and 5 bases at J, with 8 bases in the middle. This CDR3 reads CASSVMIYGYTF. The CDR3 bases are TGTGCCAGCAGTGTGATGATTTATGGCTACACCTTC.

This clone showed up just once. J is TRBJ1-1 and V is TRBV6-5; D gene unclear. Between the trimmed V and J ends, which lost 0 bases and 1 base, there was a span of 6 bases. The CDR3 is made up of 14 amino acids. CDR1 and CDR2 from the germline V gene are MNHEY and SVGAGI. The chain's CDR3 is CASSYSVGNTEAFF. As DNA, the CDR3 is TGTGCCAGCAGTTACTCGGTAGGGAACACTGAAGCTTTCTTT.

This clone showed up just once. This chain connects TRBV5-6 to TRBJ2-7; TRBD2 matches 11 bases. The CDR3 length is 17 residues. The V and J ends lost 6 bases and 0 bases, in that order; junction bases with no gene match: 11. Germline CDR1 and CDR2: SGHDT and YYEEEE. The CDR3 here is CASTAGLADRSSYEQYF. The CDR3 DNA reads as TGTGCCAGCACCGCGGGACTAGCGGACAGGAGCTCCTACGAGCAGTACTTC. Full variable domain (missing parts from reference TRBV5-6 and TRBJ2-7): DAGVTQSPTHLIKTRGQQVTLRCSPKSGHDTVSWYQQALGQGPQFIFQYYEEEERQRGNFPDRFSGHQFPNYSSELNVNALLLGDSALYLCASTAGLADRSSYEQYFGPGTRLTVT.

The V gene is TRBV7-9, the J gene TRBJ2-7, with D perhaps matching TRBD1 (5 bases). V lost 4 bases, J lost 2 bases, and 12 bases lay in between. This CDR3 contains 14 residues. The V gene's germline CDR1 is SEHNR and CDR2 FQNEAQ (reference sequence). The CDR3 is CASSSLTGAYEQYF. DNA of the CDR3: TGTGCCAGCAGCTCCTTAACAGGTGCCTACGAGCAGTACTTC. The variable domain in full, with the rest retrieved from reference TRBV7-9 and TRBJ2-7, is DTGVSQNPRHKITKRGQNVTFRCDPISEHNRLYWYRQTLGQGPEFLTYFQNEAQLEKSRLLSDRFSAERPKGSFSTLEIQRTEQGDSAMYLCASSSLTGAYEQYFGPGTRLTVT.

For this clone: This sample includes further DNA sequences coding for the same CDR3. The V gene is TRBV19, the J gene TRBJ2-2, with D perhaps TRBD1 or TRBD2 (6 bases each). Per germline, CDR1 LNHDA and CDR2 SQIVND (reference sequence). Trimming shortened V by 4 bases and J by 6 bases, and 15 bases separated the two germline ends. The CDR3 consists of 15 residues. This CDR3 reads CASSTGTSGAGELFF. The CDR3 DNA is TGTGCCAGTAGTACCGGGACATCGGGAGCCGGGGAGCTGTTTTTT.

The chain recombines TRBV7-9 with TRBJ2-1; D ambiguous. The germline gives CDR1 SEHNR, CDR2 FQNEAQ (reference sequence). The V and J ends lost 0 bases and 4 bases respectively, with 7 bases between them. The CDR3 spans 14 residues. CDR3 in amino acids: CASSLASQYNEQFF. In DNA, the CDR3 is TGTGCCAGCAGCTTAGCGAGTCAATACAATGAGCAGTTCTTC.

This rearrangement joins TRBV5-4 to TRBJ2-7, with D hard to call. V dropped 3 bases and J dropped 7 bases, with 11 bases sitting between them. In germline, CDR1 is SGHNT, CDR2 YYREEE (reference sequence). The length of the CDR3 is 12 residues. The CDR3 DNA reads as TGTGCCAGCAGCTCGCGGCGCGATGAGCAGTACTTC. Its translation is CASSSRRDEQYF.

The CDR3 coding sequence is TGTGCCAGCAGCCTACTGCCCCTAGCGGGAGAGCCCCAATTGAGCGAGCAGTACTTC. Translating gives CASSLLPLAGEPQLSEQYF. The chain carries TRBV7-2 and TRBJ2-7, with 10 positions matching TRBD2. V lost 5 bases and J lost 6; bases outside the gene matches: 22. Looked up from germline, CDR1 is SGHTA and CDR2 is FQGNSA. This CDR3 spans 19 amino acids.

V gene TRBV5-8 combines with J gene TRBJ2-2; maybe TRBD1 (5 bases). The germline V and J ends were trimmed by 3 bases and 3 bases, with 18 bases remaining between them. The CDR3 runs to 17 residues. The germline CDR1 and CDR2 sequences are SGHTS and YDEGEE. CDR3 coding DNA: TGTGCCAGCAGCTCCCCTTACGAAGGGGCGGACACCGGGGAGCTGTTTTTT. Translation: CASSSPYEGADTGELFF.

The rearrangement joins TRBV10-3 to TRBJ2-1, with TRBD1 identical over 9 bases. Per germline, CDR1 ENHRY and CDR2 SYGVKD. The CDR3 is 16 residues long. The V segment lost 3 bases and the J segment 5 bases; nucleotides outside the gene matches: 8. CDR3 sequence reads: CAISEGDRGSHNEQFF. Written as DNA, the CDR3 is TGTGCCATCAGTGAAGGAGACAGGGGGTCCCACAATGAGCAGTTCTTC.

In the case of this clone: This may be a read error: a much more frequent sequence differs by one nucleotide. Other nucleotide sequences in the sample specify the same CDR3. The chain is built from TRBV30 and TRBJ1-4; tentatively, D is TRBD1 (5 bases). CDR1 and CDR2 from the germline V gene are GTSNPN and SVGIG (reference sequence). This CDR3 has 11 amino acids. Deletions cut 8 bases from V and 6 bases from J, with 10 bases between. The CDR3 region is CAQEGDEKLFF. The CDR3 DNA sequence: TGTGCCCAGGAAGGGGATGAAAAACTGTTTTTT.